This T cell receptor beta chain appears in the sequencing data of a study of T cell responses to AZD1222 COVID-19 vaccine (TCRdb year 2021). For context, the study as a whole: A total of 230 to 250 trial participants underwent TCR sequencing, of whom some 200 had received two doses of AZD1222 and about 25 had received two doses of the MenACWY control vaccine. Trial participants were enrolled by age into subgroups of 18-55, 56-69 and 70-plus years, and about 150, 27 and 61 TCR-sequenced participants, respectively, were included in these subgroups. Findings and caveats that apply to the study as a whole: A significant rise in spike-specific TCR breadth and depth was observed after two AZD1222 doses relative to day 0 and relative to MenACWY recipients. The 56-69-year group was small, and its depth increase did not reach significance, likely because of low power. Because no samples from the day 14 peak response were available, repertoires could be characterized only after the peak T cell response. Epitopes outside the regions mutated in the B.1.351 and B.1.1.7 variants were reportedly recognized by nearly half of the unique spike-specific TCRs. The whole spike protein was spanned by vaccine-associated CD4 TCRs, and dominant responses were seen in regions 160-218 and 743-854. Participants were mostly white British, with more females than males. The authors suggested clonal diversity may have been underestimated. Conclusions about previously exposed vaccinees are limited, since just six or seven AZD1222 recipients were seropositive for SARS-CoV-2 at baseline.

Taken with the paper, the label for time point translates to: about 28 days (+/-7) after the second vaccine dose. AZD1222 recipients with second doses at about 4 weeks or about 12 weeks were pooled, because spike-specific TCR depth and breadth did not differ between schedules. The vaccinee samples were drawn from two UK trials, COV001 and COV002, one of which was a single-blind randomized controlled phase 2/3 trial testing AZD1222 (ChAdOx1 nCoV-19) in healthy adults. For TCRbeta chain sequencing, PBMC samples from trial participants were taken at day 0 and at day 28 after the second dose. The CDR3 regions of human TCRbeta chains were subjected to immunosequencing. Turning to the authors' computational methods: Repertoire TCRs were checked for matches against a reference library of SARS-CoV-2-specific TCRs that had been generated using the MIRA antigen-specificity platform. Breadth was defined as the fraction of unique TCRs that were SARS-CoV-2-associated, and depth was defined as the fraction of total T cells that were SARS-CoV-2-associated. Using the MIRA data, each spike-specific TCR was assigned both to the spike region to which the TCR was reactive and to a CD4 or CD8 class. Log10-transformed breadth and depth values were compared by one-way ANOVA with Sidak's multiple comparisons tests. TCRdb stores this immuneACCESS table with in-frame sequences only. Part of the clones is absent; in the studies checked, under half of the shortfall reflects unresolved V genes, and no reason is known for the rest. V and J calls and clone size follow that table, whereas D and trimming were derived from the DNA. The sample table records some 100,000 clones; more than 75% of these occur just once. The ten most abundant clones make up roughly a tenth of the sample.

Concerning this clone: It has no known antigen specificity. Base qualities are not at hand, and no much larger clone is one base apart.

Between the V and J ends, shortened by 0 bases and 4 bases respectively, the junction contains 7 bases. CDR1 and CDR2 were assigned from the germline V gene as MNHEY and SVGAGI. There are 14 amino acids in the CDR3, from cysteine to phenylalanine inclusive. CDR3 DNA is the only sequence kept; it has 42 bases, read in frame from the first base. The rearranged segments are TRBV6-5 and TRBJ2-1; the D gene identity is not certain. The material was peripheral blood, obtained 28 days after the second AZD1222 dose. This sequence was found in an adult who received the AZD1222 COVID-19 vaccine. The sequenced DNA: TGTGCCAGCAGTTACTCGATCCAATACAATGAGCAGTTCTTC. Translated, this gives CASSYSIQYNEQFF.